Sequencing of this TCR beta chain was carried out in a study of T cell responses to AZD1222 COVID-19 vaccine. Study-wide results and limits: Spike-specific TCR depth and breadth grew after two AZD1222 doses.

The protocol was immunoSEQ multiplex PCR, while the TCRdb copy is restricted to in-frame clones and leaves out a portion. Here the sample spans 100,000 to 150,000 clones, around 84% being singletons. V dropped 0 bases and J dropped 7; count of bases not matched to a gene: 6. Per germline, CDR1 SNHLY and CDR2 FYNNEI. The CDR3 contains 15 residues. This clone came up a few times. What it binds is not known. The sequence derives from an adult in good health. V usage is TRBV2 and J usage is TRBJ2-3; 8 bases agree with TRBD1. Specimen: peripheral blood, collected on day 0 of AZD1222 vaccination. CDR3 region: CASSEALQGANTQYF. CDR3 in DNA: TGTGCCAGCAGTGAAGCTCTCCAGGGGGCAAATACGCAGTATTTT.